The sequence of this TCR beta chain was determined in a study of blood T cell repertoires in COVID-19. The wider study: PBMCs, B-cell-depleted T cells, or T cells provided the cDNA or gDNA that made up the material.

Study processing details: Amplifying reference gene primers gave estimates of nucleated cell counts. Method: immunoSEQ multiplex PCR; TCRdb's copy keeps in-frame clones and lacks some. The V and J calls and clone size come from that table; D and trimming were worked out from the DNA. In the table there are 90,000 to 130,000 clones, approximately 80% of which are singletons. Trimming took 0 bases from V and 5 from J; bases not matched to a gene: 4. This CDR3 contains 15 residues. The germline V gene has CDR1 SGHRS and CDR2 YFSETQ. The chain couples TRBV5-1 to TRBJ2-1; 8 nucleotides match TRBD2. The sample comprised peripheral blood. The clonotype comes from a woman in her 70s with acute or convalescent COVID-19. CDR3 DNA sequence: TGCGCCAGCAGCTTGGATCCAGCGGGGGACAATGAGCAGTTCTTC. Translated, it gives CASSLDPAGDNEQFF.